These 17 T cell receptor beta chains share one sample of origin, sequenced in a study of cytomegalovirus exposure and HLA in healthy donors. Primers included in the PCR were 60 Vbeta and 13 Jbeta primers. The table came from immunoSEQ multiplex PCR; TCRdb's copy has only in-frame clones and leaves some out. Among 140,000 to 150,000 clones listed, about 81% were seen once. Sequencing was done on a sample of PBMCs. The receptors stem from a young man in good health and CMV-seronegative.

This clone was counted between two and nine times. This chain uses TRBV7-9 with TRBJ1-4; a possible D gene is TRBD1 (5 bases). The CDR3 contains 14 residues. Per germline, CDR1 SEHNR and CDR2 FQNEAQ (reference sequence). V was cut by 5 bases and J by 8 bases, with 15 bases left in between. The CDR3 DNA is TGTGCCAGCAGCCCCACAGGCATTGGCGAAAAACTGTTTTTT. It specifies CASSPTGIGEKLFF.

The gene calls are TRBV29-1 and TRBJ2-5, with a tentative D call TRBD1 (5 bases). The CDR3 runs to 13 residues. Germline V CDR1 and CDR2: SQVTM, ANQGSEA. The V end lost 3 bases, the J end lost 1 base, and 9 bases lay between the germline ends. In DNA, the CDR3 is TGCAGCGTTGATCCAGGGATCCAAGAGACCCAGTACTTC. This gives the protein CSVDPGIQETQYF.

The chain joins TRBV6-1 to TRBJ2-3; D uncertain. The V and J ends lost 5 bases and 0 bases respectively, with 12 bases between them. Germline CDR1 MNHNS, CDR2 SASEGT. CDR3 length equals 15 residues. CDR3: CASSPNSLSTDTQYF. Here the CDR3 DNA reads TGTGCCAGCAGTCCCAACAGCCTTAGCACAGATACGCAGTATTTT.

The chain carries TRBV29-1 and TRBJ2-3; possible D gene TRBD2, 6 bases. This CDR3 comprises 14 residues. Per germline, CDR1 SQVTM and CDR2 ANQGSEA. V was cut by 2 bases and J by 5 bases, with 14 bases left in between. The CDR3 nucleotides are TGCAGCGTTGAAAAAGGGCTAGCGAGAGATACGCAGTATTTT. Residues: CSVEKGLARDTQYF.

This clone was counted a few times. The CDR3 region has the DNA TGTGCCAGCAGTCAACCTAGCGGGAGGGCGGACGAGCAGTACTTC. Translated, it gives CASSQPSGRADEQYF. The V and J genes are TRBV2 and TRBJ2-7, with TRBD2 matching 12 bases. After removal of 5 bases from V and 5 bases from J, the junction contained 7 bases not matched to a gene. Germline loops: CDR1 SNHLY, CDR2 FYNNEI. The length of the CDR3 is 15 residues.

The rearrangement joins TRBV9 to TRBJ2-7, with 8 bases aligning to TRBD1. Germline V CDR1 and CDR2: SGDLS, YYNGEE. V trimming: 4 bases; J trimming: 2 bases; junction bases outside the gene matches: 5. CDR3 length: 14 residues. CDR3 sequence: CASSPPGGTYEQYF. The CDR3 DNA follows: TGTGCCAGCAGCCCGCCAGGGGGCACCTACGAGCAGTACTTC.

Here the CDR3 reads CASSEQGNYGYTF. CDR3 sequence (DNA): TGTGCCAGCAGTGAACAGGGAAACTATGGCTACACCTTC. The V gene is TRBV27, the J gene TRBJ1-2, with a tentative D call TRBD1 (6 bases). Germline assignment: CDR1 MNHEY and CDR2 SMNVEV (reference sequence). The CDR3 consists of 13 residues. The germline V and J ends were trimmed by 5 bases and 2 bases, with 9 bases remaining between them.

The rearrangement links TRBV9 to TRBJ2-1; TRBD2 might be the D (6 bases). The germline V and J ends were trimmed by 3 bases and 4 bases, with 14 bases remaining between them. The CDR3 is 15 amino acids. Per the germline V gene, CDR1 is SGDLS and CDR2 is YYNGEE. CDR3 DNA sequence: TGTGCCAGCAGCGCCGGAGGGGCGGTTTACAATGAGCAGTTCTTC. Protein product: CASSAGGAVYNEQFF. Using reference TRBV9 and TRBJ2-1 for the parts outside the CDR3, the full variable domain is DSGVTQTPKHLITATGQRVTLRCSPRSGDLSVYWYQQSLDQGLQFLIQYYNGEERAKGNILERFSAQQFPDLHSELNLSSLELGDSALYFCASSAGGAVYNEQFFGPGTRLTVL.

This clone was found a few times. This chain connects TRBV14 to TRBJ1-4; a possible D gene is TRBD1 (5 bases). V lost 3 bases, J lost 1 base, and 12 bases lay in between. Germline loops: CDR1 SGHDN, CDR2 FVKESK. This CDR3 comprises 16 residues. This CDR3 reads CASSHPRAGTNEKLFF. DNA of the CDR3: TGTGCCAGCAGCCATCCCAGGGCCGGAACTAATGAAAAACTGTTTTTT.

The V call is TRBV28, the J call TRBJ2-5; the D gene is possibly TRBD1 (5 bases). Trimming removed 7 bases at V and 0 bases at J, with 12 bases between. CDR3 length: 14 residues. Germline CDR1 MDHEN, CDR2 SYDVKM. CDR3 in DNA: TGTGCCAGCACCCCGCAGGGTGACCAAGAGACCCAGTACTTC. Translated: CASTPQGDQETQYF.

This chain connects TRBV7-8 to TRBJ1-5, with D possibly being TRBD1 (6 bases). V gave up 5 bases and J gave up 3 bases, with 8 bases separating them. The germline V gene has CDR1 SGHVS and CDR2 FQNEAQ. The CDR3 has 13 residues. CDR3 protein: CASSRDINQPQHF. CDR3 nucleotides: TGTGCCAGCAGCCGGGACATCAATCAGCCCCAGCATTTT.

The chain is built from TRBV7-9 and TRBJ2-7; TRBD1 aligns across 9 bases. This CDR3 is built from 15 residues. The V gene's germline CDR1 is SEHNR and CDR2 FQNEAQ (reference sequence). V lost 4 bases, J lost 2 bases, and 6 bases stayed unmatched. CDR3: CASSSDRGGPYEQYF. CDR3 DNA: TGTGCCAGCAGCTCGGACAGGGGAGGGCCCTACGAGCAGTACTTC.

J is TRBJ2-1 and V is TRBV4-2; 7 positions match TRBD2. This CDR3 region has 16 residues. V gave up 3 bases and J gave up 2 bases; unmatched junction bases: 7. Per germline, CDR1 LGHNA and CDR2 YNFKEQ. The CDR3 loop is CASSQDSSGPYNEQFF. CDR3 coding DNA: TGTGCCAGCAGCCAGGACTCTAGCGGACCCTACAATGAGCAGTTCTTC.

V is TRBV7-9 and J is TRBJ1-5; 11 positions match TRBD1. Germline V CDR1 and CDR2: SEHNR, FQNEAQ (reference sequence). The CDR3 length is 15 residues. V shed 5 bases, J shed 4 bases, and the junction held 4 bases outside the gene matches. In nucleotides, the CDR3 is TGTGCCAGCAGCCCCGGGACAGGGGGTAATCAGCCCCAGCATTTT. Translated: CASSPGTGGNQPQHF.

The V gene is TRBV19, the J gene TRBJ2-1; 10 bases match TRBD1. CDR1 and CDR2 (germline): LNHDA, SQIVND (reference sequence). The J segment lost 2 bases and the V segment lost 8 bases, leaving 3 bases of the junction unmatched. The CDR3 spans 14 residues. The CDR3 loop reads CASRDRGTYNEQFF. In DNA, the CDR3 is TGTGCCAGTCGGGACAGGGGAACCTACAATGAGCAGTTCTTC.

This chain uses TRBV9 with TRBJ2-7; D is possibly TRBD1 (6 bases). Germline V CDR1 and CDR2: SGDLS, YYNGEE. The CDR3 is made up of 15 amino acids. The V end lost 0 bases, the J end lost 0 bases, and 10 bases lay between the germline ends. The CDR3 DNA follows: TGTGCCAGCAGCGTAGGGGACACGAGCTCCTACGAGCAGTACTTC. Translated: CASSVGDTSSYEQYF.

In the case of this clone: Other nucleotide sequences in the sample specify the same CDR3. Here the CDR3 reads CASSLVLADSYEQYF. The CDR3 DNA follows: TGCGCCAGCAGCTTGGTTCTAGCGGACTCCTACGAGCAGTACTTC. The V and J genes are TRBV5-1 and TRBJ2-7; 7 bases align to TRBD2. The germline V gene encodes CDR1 SGHRS and CDR2 YFSETQ. CDR3 size: 15 residues. The ends lost 0 bases at V and 0 bases at J; junction bases unmatched: 3.